These 4 T cell receptor beta chains were sequenced from one sample in a study of human thymus T cells. Produced via immunoSEQ multiplex PCR; TCRdb's table is partial and in-frame only. The sample holds fewer than 85,000 clones, 95% seen once. Thymic samples were excised during corrective heart operations. Material for sequencing was thymus tissue. The receptors here all came from a girl under three years old with a congenital heart defect but otherwise immunologically healthy.

The table lists this clone with a count of one. The chain uses TRBV4-1 and TRBJ2-7; D is possibly TRBD1 or TRBD2 (5 bases each). Germline lookup yields CDR1 MGHRA and CDR2 YSYEKL. The ends were cut back, 0 bases at V and 0 bases at J, with 15 bases in the middle. This CDR3 comprises 17 residues. For the CDR3, the DNA is TGCGCCAGCAGCCAAGATTTAGTCGGGGCCTCCTCCTACGAGCAGTACTTC. This gives the protein CASSQDLVGASSYEQYF.

The chain couples TRBV27 to TRBJ2-3, with TRBD2 identical over 9 bases. Trimming removed 7 bases from V and 0 bases from J; junction bases left unmatched: 5. Per the germline V gene, CDR1 is MNHEY and CDR2 is SMNVEV (reference sequence). The CDR3 loop spans 15 amino acids. The CDR3 sequence is CASTRRGGSTDTQYF. CDR3 nucleotide sequence: TGTGCCAGCACTAGGCGGGGGGGTAGCACAGATACGCAGTATTTT.

The J gene is TRBJ1-4, the V gene TRBV10-1, with D possibly being TRBD1 (5 bases). Between the trimmed V and J ends, which lost 6 bases and 12 bases, there was a span of 17 bases. The germline gives CDR1 WNHNN, CDR2 SYGVQD (reference sequence). This CDR3 has 13 amino acids. CDR3 bases: TGCGCCAGCAGAGGGGACGGGGCTGCGGAACTGTTTTTT. Residues: CASRGDGAAELFF.

The CDR3 sequence: CASRHRGLNTEAFF. The DNA for the CDR3 is TGTGCCAGCAGACACAGGGGGCTGAACACTGAAGCTTTCTTT. The chain joins TRBV6-5 to TRBJ1-1, with 9 bases identical to TRBD1. This CDR3 has 14 residues. CDR1 MNHEY and CDR2 SVGAGI come from the germline V gene. J lost 0 bases, V lost 6 bases, and 2 bases had no gene match.